Listed below are T cell receptor beta chains from one sample, sequenced in a study of blood T cell repertoires in COVID-19. Assay used: immunoSEQ multiplex PCR; TCRdb lists only in-frame clones, some missing. The profile shows a few hundred thousand clones, 87% of them singletons. The material sequenced was PBMCs or T cells enriched from blood (not recorded which). Receptors originate from a woman between 18 and 29 years old who had recovered from COVID-19. Each CDR3 is given with its conserved first and last residue. D genes are given only for firm matches. The size of a clone is reported for some rows only, either as once, few or many, or as a class for expanded clones.

V: TRBV7-9
size: -
J: TRBJ2-7
D: TRBD1
CDR3: CASSLPGQNYEQYF
DNA: TGTGCCAGCAGCTTACCGGGACAGAACTACGAGCAGTACTTC

V: TRBV5-1
size: -
J: TRBJ2-3
D: TRBD2
CDR3: CASSPLAGDTQYF
DNA: TGCGCCAGCAGCCCCCTAGCGGGAGATACGCAGTATTTT

V: TRBV9
size: few
J: TRBJ1-3
D: TRBD1
CDR3: CASSAGGGQTGNTIYF
DNA: TGTGCCAGCAGCGCAGGGGGAGGACAGACCGGGAACACCATATATTTT

V: TRBV28
size: few
J: TRBJ2-1
D: -
CDR3: CASSFHGRSSYNEQFF
DNA: TGTGCCAGCAGTTTTCATGGGAGGAGCTCCTACAATGAGCAGTTCTTC

V: TRBV5-6
size: once
J: TRBJ1-5
D: TRBD1
CDR3: CASSPGTGGRQPQHF
DNA: TGTGCCAGCAGCCCCGGGACAGGAGGGCGTCAGCCCCAGCATTTT

V: TRBV19
size: -
J: TRBJ1-1
D: TRBD1
CDR3: CASSIPHRGFMNTEAFF
DNA: TGTGCCAGTAGTATCCCCCACAGGGGTTTCATGAACACTGAAGCTTTCTTT

V: TRBV9
size: -
J: TRBJ2-1
D: -
CDR3: CASSDQTGSMLTYNEQFF
DNA: TGTGCCAGCAGCGATCAAACCGGGAGTATGTTGACTTACAATGAGCAGTTCTTC

V: TRBV9
size: -
J: TRBJ2-3
D: -
CDR3: CASTPRLTSTDTQYF
DNA: TGTGCCAGCACCCCCAGACTCACAAGCACAGATACGCAGTATTTT

V: TRBV6-5
size: -
J: TRBJ2-7
D: -
CDR3: CASRWQGFYEQYF
DNA: TGTGCCAGCAGATGGCAGGGCTTTTACGAGCAGTACTTC

V: TRBV5-1
size: -
J: TRBJ1-2
D: -
CDR3: CASSPQDSADGYTF
DNA: TGCGCCAGCAGCCCCCAGGACAGCGCAGACGGCTACACCTTC

V: TRBV2
size: -
J: TRBJ1-1
D: -
CDR3: CASRTGGLGATNTEAFF
DNA: TGTGCCAGCAGGACGGGAGGGCTGGGGGCGACGAACACTGAAGCTTTCTTT

V: TRBV4-2
size: few
J: TRBJ1-2
D: TRBD1
CDR3: CASSQEVQGQNYGYTF
DNA: TGTGCCAGCAGCCAAGAGGTCCAGGGACAGAACTATGGCTACACCTTC

V: TRBV6-5
size: few
J: TRBJ1-2
D: -
CDR3: CASRPTGSYGYTF
DNA: TGTGCCAGCAGACCCACGGGAAGCTATGGCTACACCTTC

V: TRBV2
size: -
J: TRBJ1-5
D: TRBD1
CDR3: CASSAPRQGDQPQHF
DNA: TGTGCCAGCAGTGCCCCCAGACAGGGGGATCAGCCCCAGCATTTT

V: TRBV11-3
size: -
J: TRBJ2-3
D: TRBD1
CDR3: CASSLSGGGSDTQYF
DNA: TGTGCCAGCAGCTTGTCAGGGGGCGGGTCAGATACGCAGTATTTT

V: TRBV5-1
size: -
J: TRBJ2-7
D: TRBD2
CDR3: CASSATSGGAYEQYF
DNA: TGCGCCAGCAGCGCTACTAGCGGGGGGGCCTACGAGCAGTACTTC

V: TRBV2
size: -
J: TRBJ2-3
D: -
CDR3: CASTETVIDTQYF
DNA: TGTGCCAGCACCGAGACAGTAATAGATACGCAGTATTTT

V: TRBV11-3
size: -
J: TRBJ1-1
D: -
CDR3: CASSLSGNTEAFF
DNA: TGTGCCAGCAGCCTGTCGGGGAACACTGAAGCTTTCTTT

V: TRBV20-1
size: -
J: TRBJ2-7
D: -
CDR3: CSAEQVYEQYF
DNA: TGCAGTGCAGAACAGGTCTACGAGCAGTACTTC